The 6 T cell receptor beta chains below come from one sample, sequenced in a study (dated by TCRdb to 2016 to 2018). Library method: RT-PCR. Sequencing used an Illumina MiSeq. The public reads were run again by TCRdb, first through fastp at Q25 and then through MiXCR, and only productive beta chains were kept. Records with the same CDR3 protein are collapsed into one entry carrying the most frequent genes and DNA. Recorded for this sample are about 680,000 distinct CDR3 sequences; approximately 15% of them occurred a single time. Of the sample, 3% to 4.5% is held by the ten largest clones. The sample was memory CD4+ T cells from blood. The receptor set was obtained from a female donor in good health, serving as a healthy control.

The table lists this clonotype with many counts. V and J are TRBV9 and TRBJ2-3; 14 bases fit TRBD2. The germline gives CDR1 SGDLS, CDR2 YYNGEE. The CDR3 is 16 amino acids. Trimming cost V 4 bases and J 6 bases; bases outside gene matches: 7. CDR3 sequence reads: CASSTGLAGGLDTQYF. CDR3 coding DNA: TGTGCCAGCAGCACCGGACTAGCGGGAGGACTGGATACGCAGTATTTT. Using reference TRBV9 and TRBJ2-3 for the parts outside the CDR3, the full variable domain is DSGVTQTPKHLITATGQRVTLRCSPRSGDLSVYWYQQSLDQGLQFLIQYYNGEERAKGNILERFSAQQFPDLHSELNLSSLELGDSALYFCASSTGLAGGLDTQYFGPGTRLTVL.

CDR3 in DNA: TGTGCCACCAGTAAACTAGCGGGAGTAACAGATACGCAGTATTTT. This codes for CATSKLAGVTDTQYF. The chain links TRBV24-1 to TRBJ2-3; 11 positions agree with TRBD2. This CDR3 comprises 15 residues. Trimming removed 6 bases from V and 3 bases from J; junction bases left unmatched: 4. Germline lookup yields CDR1 KGHDR and CDR2 SFDVKD.

This clonotype was detected ten times or more. The V gene is TRBV20-1, the J gene TRBJ2-5; D is ambiguous. Germline CDR1 is DFQATT and CDR2 is SNEGSKA (reference sequence). The V and J ends lost 6 bases and 1 base respectively, with 12 bases between them. The CDR3 spans 13 residues. The CDR3 protein is CSAVLGTQETQYF. In DNA form, the CDR3 reads TGCAGTGCCGTTTTAGGAACCCAAGAGACCCAGTACTTC.

V is TRBV12-3 or TRBV12-4 and J is TRBJ2-3, with 9 positions matching TRBD2. After removal of 10 bases from V and 1 base from J, the junction contained 3 bases not matched to a gene. This CDR3 has 13 amino acids. CDR3 sequence reads: CATKRGGTDTQYF. The CDR3 DNA reads TGTGCCACCAAGCGGGGGGGCACAGATACGCAGTATTTT.

The chain couples TRBV9 to TRBJ2-2; 9 bases match TRBD2. The germline CDR1 and CDR2 sequences are SGDLS and YYNGEE. V gave up 7 bases and J gave up 2 bases; unmatched junction bases: 6. The CDR3 has 15 residues. The CDR3 DNA is TGTGCCAGCGATAGACTAGCGGACAACACCGGGGAGCTGTTTTTT. Translating gives CASDRLADNTGELFF.

This chain joins TRBV10-3 and TRBJ1-6, with 7 bases aligning to TRBD1. The CDR3 is 16 amino acids. The trim removed 5 bases at V and 5 bases at J, leaving 9 bases unmatched. CDR1 and CDR2 from the germline V gene are ENHRY and SYGVKD. The CDR3 loop is CAISRPPGTDNSPLHF. In nucleotides, the CDR3 is TGTGCCATCAGTAGACCGCCCGGGACAGATAATTCACCCCTCCACTTT.